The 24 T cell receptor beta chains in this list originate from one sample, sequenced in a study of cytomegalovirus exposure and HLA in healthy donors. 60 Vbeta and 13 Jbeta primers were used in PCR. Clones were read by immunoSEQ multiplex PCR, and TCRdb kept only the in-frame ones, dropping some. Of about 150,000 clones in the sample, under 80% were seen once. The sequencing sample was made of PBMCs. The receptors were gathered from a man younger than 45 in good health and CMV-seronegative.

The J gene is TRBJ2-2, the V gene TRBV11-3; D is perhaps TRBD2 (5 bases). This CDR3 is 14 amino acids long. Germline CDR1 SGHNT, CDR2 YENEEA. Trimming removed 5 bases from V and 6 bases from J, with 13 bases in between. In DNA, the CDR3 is TGTGCCAGCAGCCCACACCAGGACTCCGGGGAGCTGTTTTTT. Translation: CASSPHQDSGELFF.

The CDR3 region has the DNA TGTGCCAGCAGCTTGGAACGCGGGTTCCAAGAGACCCAGTACTTC. It specifies CASSLERGFQETQYF. The gene calls are TRBV5-8 and TRBJ2-5, with D possibly being TRBD2 (5 bases). The V end was cut by 0 bases, the J end by 1 base, with 10 bases between. Per germline, CDR1 SGHTS and CDR2 YDEGEE. There are 15 residues in the CDR3.

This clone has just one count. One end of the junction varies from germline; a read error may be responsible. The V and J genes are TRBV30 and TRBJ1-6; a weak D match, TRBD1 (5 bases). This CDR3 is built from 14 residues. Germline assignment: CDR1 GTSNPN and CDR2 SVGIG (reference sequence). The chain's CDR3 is CARPFDRQHSPLNF. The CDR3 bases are TGTGCCCGACCCTTCGACAGACAACATTCACCCCTCAACTTT. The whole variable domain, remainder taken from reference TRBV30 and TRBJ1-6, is SQTIHQWPATLVQPVGSPLSLECTVEGTSNPNLYWYRQAAGRGLQLLFYSVGIGQISSEVPQNLSASRPQDRQFILSSKKLLLSDSGFYLCARPFDRQHSPLNFGNGTRLTVT.

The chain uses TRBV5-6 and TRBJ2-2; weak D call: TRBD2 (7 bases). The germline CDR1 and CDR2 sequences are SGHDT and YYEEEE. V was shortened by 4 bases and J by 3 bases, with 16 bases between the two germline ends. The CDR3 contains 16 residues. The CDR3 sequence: CASSPGGRQDTGELFF. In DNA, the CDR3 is TGTGCCAGCAGCCCGGGGGGTAGACAGGACACCGGGGAGCTGTTTTTT.

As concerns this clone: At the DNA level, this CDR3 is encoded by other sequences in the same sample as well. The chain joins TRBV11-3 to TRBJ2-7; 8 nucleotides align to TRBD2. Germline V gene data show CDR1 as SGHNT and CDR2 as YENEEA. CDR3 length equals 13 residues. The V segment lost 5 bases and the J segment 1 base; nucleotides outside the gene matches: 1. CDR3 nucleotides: TGTGCCAGCAGCCTAGCGGGTTCCTACGAGCAGTACTTC. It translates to CASSLAGSYEQYF.

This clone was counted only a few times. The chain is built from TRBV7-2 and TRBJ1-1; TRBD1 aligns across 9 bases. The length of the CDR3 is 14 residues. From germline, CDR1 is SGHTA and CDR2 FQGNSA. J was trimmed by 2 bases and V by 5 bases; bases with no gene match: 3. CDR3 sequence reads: CASSEQGANTEAFF. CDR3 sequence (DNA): TGTGCCAGCAGCGAACAGGGGGCAAACACTGAAGCTTTCTTT.

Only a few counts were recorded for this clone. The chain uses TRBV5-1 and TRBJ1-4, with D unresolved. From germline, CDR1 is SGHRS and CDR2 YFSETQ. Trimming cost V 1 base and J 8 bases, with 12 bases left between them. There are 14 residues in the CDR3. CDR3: CASSLLTSEEKLFF. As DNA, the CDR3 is TGCGCCAGCAGCTTGTTGACCTCGGAGGAAAAACTGTTTTTT.

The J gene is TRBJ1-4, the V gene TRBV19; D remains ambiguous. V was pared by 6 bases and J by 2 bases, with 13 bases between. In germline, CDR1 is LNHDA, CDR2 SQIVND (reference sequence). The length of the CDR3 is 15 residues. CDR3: CASSSRSRTNEKLFF. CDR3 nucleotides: TGTGCCAGTAGCTCCCGTTCCCGGACTAATGAAAAACTGTTTTTT.

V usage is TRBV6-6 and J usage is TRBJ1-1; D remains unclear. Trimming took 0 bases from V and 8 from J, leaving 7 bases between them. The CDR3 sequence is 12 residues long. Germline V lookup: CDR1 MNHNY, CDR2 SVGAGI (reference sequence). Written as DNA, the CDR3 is TGTGCCAGCAGTTACTCGACTGGCGAAGCTTTCTTT. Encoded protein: CASSYSTGEAFF.

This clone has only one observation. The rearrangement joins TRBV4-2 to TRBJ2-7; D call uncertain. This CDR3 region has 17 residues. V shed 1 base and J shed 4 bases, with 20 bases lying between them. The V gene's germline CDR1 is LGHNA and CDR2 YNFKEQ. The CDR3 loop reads CASSQGVSSPPDYEQYF. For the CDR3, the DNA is TGTGCCAGCAGCCAAGGAGTCTCCTCACCGCCTGATTACGAGCAGTACTTC.

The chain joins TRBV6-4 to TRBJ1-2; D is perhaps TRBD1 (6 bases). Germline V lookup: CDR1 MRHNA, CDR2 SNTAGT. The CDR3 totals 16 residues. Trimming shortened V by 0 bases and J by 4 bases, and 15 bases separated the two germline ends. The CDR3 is CASSDSVGGGGYGYTF. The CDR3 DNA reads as TGTGCCAGCAGTGACTCTGTTGGGGGGGGCGGCTATGGCTACACCTTC.

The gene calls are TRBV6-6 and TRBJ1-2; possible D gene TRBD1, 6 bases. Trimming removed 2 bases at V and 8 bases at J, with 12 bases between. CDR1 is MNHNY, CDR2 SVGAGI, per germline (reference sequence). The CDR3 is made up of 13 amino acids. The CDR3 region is CASSYDRNGGYTF. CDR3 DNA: TGTGCCAGCAGTTACGACAGGAATGGCGGCTACACCTTC.

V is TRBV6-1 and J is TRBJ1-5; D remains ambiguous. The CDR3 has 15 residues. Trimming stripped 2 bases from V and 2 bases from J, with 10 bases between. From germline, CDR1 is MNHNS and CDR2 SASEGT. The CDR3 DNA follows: TGTGCCAGCAGTGAATCGGGGATGGGCAATCAGCCCCAGCATTTT. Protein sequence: CASSESGMGNQPQHF.

The CDR3: CASSLDNSGRQETQYF. In DNA, the CDR3 is TGCGCCAGCAGCTTGGATAATTCGGGGAGACAAGAGACCCAGTACTTC. The chain employs TRBV5-1 and TRBJ2-5, with a tentative D call TRBD2 (5 bases). The germline V gene encodes CDR1 SGHRS and CDR2 YFSETQ. The CDR3 runs to 16 residues. Trimming shortened V by 0 bases and J by 2 bases, and 14 bases separated the two germline ends.

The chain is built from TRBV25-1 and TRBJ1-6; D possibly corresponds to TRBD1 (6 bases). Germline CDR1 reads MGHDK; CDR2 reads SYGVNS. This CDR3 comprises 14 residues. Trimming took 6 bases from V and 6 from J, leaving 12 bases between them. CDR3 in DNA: TGTGCCAGCAGCCCACAGGGACGTAATTCACCCCTCCACTTT. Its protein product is CASSPQGRNSPLHF.

The CDR3 DNA is TGCGCCAGCAGCTACGAGCCCGGGGGAAGCGCTGAAGCTTTCTTT. Amino acid sequence: CASSYEPGGSAEAFF. The chain uses TRBV5-1 and TRBJ1-1, with a weak D call TRBD1 (5 bases). Per germline, CDR1 SGHRS and CDR2 YFSETQ. Trimming cost V 3 bases and J 6 bases, with 18 bases left between them. This CDR3 spans 15 amino acids.

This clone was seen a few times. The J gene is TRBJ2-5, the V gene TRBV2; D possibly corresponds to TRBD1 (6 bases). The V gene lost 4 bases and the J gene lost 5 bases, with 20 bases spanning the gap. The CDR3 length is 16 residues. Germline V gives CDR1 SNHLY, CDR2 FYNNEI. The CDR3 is CASSGTARGTRETQYF. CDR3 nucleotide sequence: TGTGCCAGCAGTGGGACAGCGAGGGGTACTAGGGAGACCCAGTACTTC.

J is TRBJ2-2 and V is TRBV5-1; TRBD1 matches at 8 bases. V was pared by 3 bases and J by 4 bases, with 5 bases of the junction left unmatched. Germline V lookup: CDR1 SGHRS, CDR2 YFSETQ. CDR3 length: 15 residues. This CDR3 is CASSSRQGSTGELFF. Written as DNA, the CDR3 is TGCGCCAGCAGCTCCAGACAGGGGAGCACCGGGGAGCTGTTTTTT.

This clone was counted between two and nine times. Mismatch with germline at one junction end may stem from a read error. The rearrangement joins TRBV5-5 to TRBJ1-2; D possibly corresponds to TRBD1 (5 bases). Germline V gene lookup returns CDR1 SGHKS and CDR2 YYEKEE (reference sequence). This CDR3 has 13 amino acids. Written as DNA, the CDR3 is TGTGCCAGCAGCTGGGGGGGAGGCTATGGCTACCCCTTC. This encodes CASSWGGGYGYPF. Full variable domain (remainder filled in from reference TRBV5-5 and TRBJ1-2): DAGVTQSPTHLIKTRGQQVTLRCSPISGHKSVSWYQQVLGQGPQFIFQYYEKEERGRGNFPDRFSARQFPNYSSELNVNALLLGDSALYLCASSWGGGYGYPFGSGTRLTVV.

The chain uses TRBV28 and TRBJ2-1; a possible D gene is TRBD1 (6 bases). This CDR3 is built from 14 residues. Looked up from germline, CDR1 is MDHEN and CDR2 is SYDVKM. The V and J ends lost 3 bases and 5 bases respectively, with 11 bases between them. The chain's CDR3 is CASSFEGQNNEQFF. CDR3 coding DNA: TGTGCCAGCAGTTTTGAGGGACAAAACAATGAGCAGTTCTTC.

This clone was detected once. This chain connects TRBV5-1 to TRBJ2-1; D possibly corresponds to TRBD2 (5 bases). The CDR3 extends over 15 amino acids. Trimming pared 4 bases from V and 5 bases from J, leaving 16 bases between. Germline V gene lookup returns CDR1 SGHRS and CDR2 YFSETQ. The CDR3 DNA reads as TGCGCCAGCAGCCCCGACCCGGGGATTCACAATGAGCAGTTCTTC. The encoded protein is CASSPDPGIHNEQFF.

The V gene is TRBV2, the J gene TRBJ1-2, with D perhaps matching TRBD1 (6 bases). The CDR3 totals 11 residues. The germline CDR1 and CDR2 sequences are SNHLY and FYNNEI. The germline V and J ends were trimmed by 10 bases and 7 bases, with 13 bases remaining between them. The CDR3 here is CATTGLIGYTF. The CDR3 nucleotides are TGTGCCACGACAGGCCTGATTGGCTACACCTTC.

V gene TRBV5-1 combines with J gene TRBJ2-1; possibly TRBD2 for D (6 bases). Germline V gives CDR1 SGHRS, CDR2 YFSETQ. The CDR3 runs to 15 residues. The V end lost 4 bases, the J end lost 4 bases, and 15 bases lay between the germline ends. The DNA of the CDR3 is TGCGCCAGCAGCCCAAGCCTGGGGACTTACAATGAGCAGTTCTTC. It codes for CASSPSLGTYNEQFF.

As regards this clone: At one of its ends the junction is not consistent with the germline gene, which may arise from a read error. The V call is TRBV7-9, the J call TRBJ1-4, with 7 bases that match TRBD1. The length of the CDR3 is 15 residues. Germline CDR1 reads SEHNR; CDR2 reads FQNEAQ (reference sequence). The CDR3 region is CASSLATGQNEKLFF. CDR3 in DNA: TGTGCCAGCAGCCTAGCTACGGGACAGAATGAAAAACTGTTTTTT. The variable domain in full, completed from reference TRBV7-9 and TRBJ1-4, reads DTGVSQNPRHKITKRGQNVTFRCDPISEHNRLYWYRQTLGQGPEFLTYFQNEAQLEKSRLLSDRFSAERPKGSFSTLEIQRTEQGDSAMYLCASSLATGQNEKLFFGSGTQLSVL.